This is a list of T cell receptor beta chains from one sample in a study of human T cells and chemical hapten exposure. MiXCR, run by TCRdb on the RACE reads, gives a single entry per CDR3 protein. The data contain about 350,000 distinct CDR3 sequences, more than 5% of them singletons. The sample was whole blood, taken in connection with sensitization to the hapten diphenylcyclopropenone (DPC). Every receptor here comes from a woman aged 18 to 35 with alopecia areata. Some clones in this sample may be carry-over from other donors' samples. The CDR3 runs from the conserved cysteine through the conserved F or W. The D gene is left open where the match is weak. Size is stated for part of the rows, as once, few or many counts, or as a class when the clone is expanded.

>TRBJ1-2|many|-|TRBV20-1
TGCAGTGCTAGAGATCGGGACGGGCTCGACGGCTACACCTTC
CSARDRDGLDGYTF
>TRBJ2-2|-|TRBD1|TRBV6-5
TGTGCCAGCAGTTTGGGGACAGGGACCGGGGAGCTGTTTTTT
CASSLGTGTGELFF
>TRBJ2-6|many|TRBD1|TRBV28
TGTGCCAGCAGTCCCGACAGGGGAAACTCTGGGGCCAACGTCCTGACTTTC
CASSPDRGNSGANVLTF
>TRBJ1-1|many|-|TRBV27
TGTGCCAGCAGTTTGGTAGGGTCCCCGAACACTGAAGCTTTCTTT
CASSLVGSPNTEAFF
>TRBJ2-7|few|-|TRBV12-3/TRBV12-4
TGTGCCAGCAGTTTAGTGGGGGCCCTCGAGCAGTACTTC
CASSLVGALEQYF
>TRBJ2-1|few|-|TRBV3-1
TGTGCCAGCAGCCAAGATCTTGCCGGGGGAAGCTCCTACAATGAGCAGTTCTTC
CASSQDLAGGSSYNEQFF
>TRBJ2-7|few|-|TRBV14
TGTGCCAGCAGCCAAGCGGGCTGGTTCTACGAGCAGTACTTC
CASSQAGWFYEQYF
>TRBJ1-1|many|-|TRBV27
TGTGCCAGCAGTCCAACACGGGGGGGTGAAGCTTTCTTT
CASSPTRGGEAFF
>TRBJ2-2|few|-|TRBV4-3
TGCGCCAGCAGAACAGGGGGGGGAACCGGGGAGCTGTTTTTT
CASRTGGGTGELFF
>TRBJ2-1|-|TRBD2|TRBV25-1
TGTGCCAGCAGTGGCAGTACCGGGACTAGCGGGGAGGCGAGCTCCTACAATGAGCAGTTCTTC
CASSGSTGTSGEASSYNEQFF
>TRBJ2-3|many|-|TRBV7-3
TGTGCCAGCAGTTCAAAAAGCGGGTGGGCAGATACGCAGTATTTT
CASSSKSGWADTQYF
>TRBJ1-1|many|TRBD1|TRBV20-1
TGCAGTGCTAGAACCCAGGCAGGGGGCATGGATGAAGCTTTCTTT
CSARTQAGGMDEAFF
>TRBJ2-1|-|TRBD1|TRBV7-2
TGTGCCAGCAGCTTAACACAGGGGATAGGTGAGCAGTTCTTC
CASSLTQGIGEQFF
>TRBJ2-3|once|-|TRBV18
TGTGCCAGCTCACCACCCACGGTCACAGATACGCAGTATTTT
CASSPPTVTDTQYF
>TRBJ1-1|-|-|TRBV9
TGTGCCAGCAGCCCTAGAGGGCAGGGGCCCACTGAAGCTTTCTTT
CASSPRGQGPTEAFF
>TRBJ2-1|-|TRBD2|TRBV3-1
TGTGCCAGCAGCCTAGTTCCTGGGACTAGCGGGGGGGCCCGCAACAATGAGCAGTTCTTC
CASSLVPGTSGGARNNEQFF
>TRBJ2-5|few|-|TRBV3-1
TGTGCCAGCAGCCTGGGACCCTCGATGACAGAGACCCAGTACTTC
CASSLGPSMTETQYF
>TRBJ2-5|many|TRBD2|TRBV11-2
TGTGCCAGCAGCCTAACTAGCGGTCCGTACCAAGAGACCCAGTACTTC
CASSLTSGPYQETQYF